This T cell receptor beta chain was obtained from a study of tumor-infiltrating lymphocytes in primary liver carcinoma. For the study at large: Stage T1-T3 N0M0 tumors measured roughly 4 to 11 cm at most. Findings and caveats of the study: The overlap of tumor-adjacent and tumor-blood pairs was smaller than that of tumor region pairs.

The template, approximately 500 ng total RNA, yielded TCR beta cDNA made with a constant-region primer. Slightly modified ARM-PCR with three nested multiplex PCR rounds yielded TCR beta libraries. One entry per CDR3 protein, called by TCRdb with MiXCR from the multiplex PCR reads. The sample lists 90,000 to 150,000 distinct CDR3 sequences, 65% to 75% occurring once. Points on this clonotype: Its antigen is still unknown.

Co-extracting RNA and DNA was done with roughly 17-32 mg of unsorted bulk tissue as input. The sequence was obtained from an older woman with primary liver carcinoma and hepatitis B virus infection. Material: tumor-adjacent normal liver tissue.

The CDR3 spells CASSSARSEQYF. CDR3 nucleotides: TGTGCCAGTAGCTCGGCTAGAAGCGAGCAGTACTTC. The chain joins TRBV19 to TRBJ2-7, with no clear D. V was clipped by 6 bases and J by 6 bases, with 12 bases between them. The CDR3 is 12 residues long. The germline V gene encodes CDR1 LNHDA and CDR2 SQIVND (reference sequence).